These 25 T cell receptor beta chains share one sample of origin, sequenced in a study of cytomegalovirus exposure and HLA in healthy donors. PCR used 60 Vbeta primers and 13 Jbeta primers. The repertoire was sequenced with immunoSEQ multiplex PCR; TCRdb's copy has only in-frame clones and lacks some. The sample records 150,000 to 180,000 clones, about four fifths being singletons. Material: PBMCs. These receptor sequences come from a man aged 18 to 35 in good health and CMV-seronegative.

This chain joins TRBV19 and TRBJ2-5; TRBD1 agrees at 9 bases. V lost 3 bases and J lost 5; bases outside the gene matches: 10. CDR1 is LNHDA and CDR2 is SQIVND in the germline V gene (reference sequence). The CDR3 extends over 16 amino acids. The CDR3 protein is CASSITGQGLGETQYF. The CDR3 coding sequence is TGTGCCAGTAGTATTACGGGACAGGGCTTAGGGGAGACCCAGTACTTC.

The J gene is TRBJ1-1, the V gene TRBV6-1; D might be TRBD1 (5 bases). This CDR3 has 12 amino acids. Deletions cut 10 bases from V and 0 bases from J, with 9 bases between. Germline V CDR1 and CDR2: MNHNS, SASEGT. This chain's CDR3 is CATPGMNTEAFF. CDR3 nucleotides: TGTGCCACACCAGGGATGAACACTGAAGCTTTCTTT.

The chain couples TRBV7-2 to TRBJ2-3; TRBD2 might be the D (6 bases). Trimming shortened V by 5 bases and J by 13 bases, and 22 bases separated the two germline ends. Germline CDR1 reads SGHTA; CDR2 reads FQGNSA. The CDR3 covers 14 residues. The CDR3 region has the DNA TGTGCCAGCAGCCCCTCCCGGGACTCGACTGGGGAGTATTTT. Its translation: CASSPSRDSTGEYF.

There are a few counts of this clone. As DNA, the CDR3 is TGTGCCAGCAGTCTCTCGTCCAGGACTGAAGCTTTCTTT. Translation: CASSLSSRTEAFF. This chain uses TRBV27 with TRBJ1-1; D remains unclear. The V end lost 5 bases, the J end lost 5 bases, and 12 bases lay between the germline ends. Germline loops: CDR1 MNHEY, CDR2 SMNVEV (reference sequence). This CDR3 is 13 amino acids long.

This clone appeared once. CDR3 sequence: CASSFGGPNTEAFF. CDR3 bases: TGTGCCAGCAGCTTCGGGGGTCCGAACACTGAAGCTTTCTTT. The chain carries TRBV7-3 and TRBJ1-1; D is perhaps TRBD1 (5 bases). Germline V gives CDR1 SGHTA, CDR2 FQGTGA. The ends were cut back, 3 bases at V and 1 base at J, with 9 bases in the middle. CDR3 size: 14 residues.

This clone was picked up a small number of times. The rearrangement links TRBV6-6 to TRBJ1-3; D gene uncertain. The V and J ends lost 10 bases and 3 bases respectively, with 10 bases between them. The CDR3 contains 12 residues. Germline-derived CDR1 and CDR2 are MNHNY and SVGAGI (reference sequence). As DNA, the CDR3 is TGTGCCACGAACGAGGGTGGAAACACCATATATTTT. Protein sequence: CATNEGGNTIYF.

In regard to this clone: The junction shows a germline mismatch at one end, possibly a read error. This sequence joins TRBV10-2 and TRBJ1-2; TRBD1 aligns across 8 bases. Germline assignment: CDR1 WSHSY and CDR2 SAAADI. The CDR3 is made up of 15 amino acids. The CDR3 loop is CASRPAGQGSGGHTF. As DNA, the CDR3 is TGCGCCAGCAGACCCGCTGGACAGGGATCGGGTGGCCACACCTTC.

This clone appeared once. CDR3 sequence (DNA): TGCGCCAGCAGCCAAGGATTAGCGGGGAACACAGATACGCAGTATTTT. Its protein product is CASSQGLAGNTDTQYF. The rearrangement links TRBV4-3 to TRBJ2-3; 8 nucleotides match TRBD2. Losses at the gene ends were 1 base for V and 2 bases for J; bases not matched to a gene: 5. Germline lookup yields CDR1 LGHNA and CDR2 YSLEER. The CDR3 consists of 16 residues.

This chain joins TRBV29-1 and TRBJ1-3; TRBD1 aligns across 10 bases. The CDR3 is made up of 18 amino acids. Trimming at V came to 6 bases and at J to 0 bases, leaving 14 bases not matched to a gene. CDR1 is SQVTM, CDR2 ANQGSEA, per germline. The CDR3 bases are TGCAGCGTCCGGGTATCCGGGACAGGGGCCTTCTCTGGAAACACCATATATTTT. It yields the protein CSVRVSGTGAFSGNTIYF.

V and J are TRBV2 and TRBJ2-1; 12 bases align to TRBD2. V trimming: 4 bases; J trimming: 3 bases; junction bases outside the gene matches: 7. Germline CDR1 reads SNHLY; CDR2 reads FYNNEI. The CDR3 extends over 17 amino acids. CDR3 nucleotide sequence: TGTGCCAGCAGTGCGTTGGCTAGCGGGGGGGTCTACAATGAGCAGTTCTTC. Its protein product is CASSALASGGVYNEQFF.

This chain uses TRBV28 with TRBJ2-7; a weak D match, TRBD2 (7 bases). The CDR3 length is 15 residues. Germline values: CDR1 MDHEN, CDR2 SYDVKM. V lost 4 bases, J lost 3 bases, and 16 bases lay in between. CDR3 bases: TGTGCCAGCAGTTACCCCTCCGGGGGGCGCTACGAGCAGTACGTC. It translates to CASSYPSGGRYEQYV.

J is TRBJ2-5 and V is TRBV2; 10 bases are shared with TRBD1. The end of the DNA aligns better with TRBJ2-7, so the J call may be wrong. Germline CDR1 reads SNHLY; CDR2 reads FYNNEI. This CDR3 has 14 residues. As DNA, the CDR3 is TGTGCCAGCGACCGGGACAGGGGTTATGACGAGCAGTACTTC. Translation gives CASDRDRGYDEQYF.

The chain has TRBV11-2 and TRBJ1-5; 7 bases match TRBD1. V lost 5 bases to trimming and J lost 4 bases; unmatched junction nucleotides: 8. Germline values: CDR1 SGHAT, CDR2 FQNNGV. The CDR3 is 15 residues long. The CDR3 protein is CASSPAGQTNQPQHF. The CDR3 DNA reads TGTGCCAGCAGCCCCGCGGGACAGACGAATCAGCCCCAGCATTTT.

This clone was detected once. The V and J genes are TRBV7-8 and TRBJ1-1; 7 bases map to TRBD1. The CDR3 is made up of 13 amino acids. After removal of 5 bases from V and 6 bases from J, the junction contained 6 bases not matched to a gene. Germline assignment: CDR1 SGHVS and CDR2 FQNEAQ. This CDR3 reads CASSRDRVSEAFF. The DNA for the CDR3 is TGTGCCAGCAGCCGTGACAGGGTGTCTGAAGCTTTCTTT.

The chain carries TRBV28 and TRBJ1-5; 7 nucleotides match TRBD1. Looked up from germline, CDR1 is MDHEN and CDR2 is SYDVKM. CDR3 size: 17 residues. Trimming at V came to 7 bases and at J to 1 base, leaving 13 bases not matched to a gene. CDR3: CASKGAGTAVSNQPQHF. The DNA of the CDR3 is TGTGCCAGCAAGGGGGCCGGGACAGCGGTGAGCAATCAGCCCCAGCATTTT.

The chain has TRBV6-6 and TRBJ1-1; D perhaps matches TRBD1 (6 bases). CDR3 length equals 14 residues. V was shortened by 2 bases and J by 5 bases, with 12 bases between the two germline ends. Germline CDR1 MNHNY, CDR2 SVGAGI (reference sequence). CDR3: CASSYGSGVTEAFF. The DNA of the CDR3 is TGTGCCAGCAGTTACGGATCAGGGGTTACTGAAGCTTTCTTT.

CDR3 sequence reads: CASSPQGARGYTF. The CDR3 DNA reads as TGTGCCAGCTCACCGCAGGGGGCGCGAGGCTACACCTTC. The gene calls are TRBV18 and TRBJ1-2, with 8 bases matching TRBD1. The CDR3 totals 13 residues. Germline trimming cut 3 bases from V and 8 bases from J; bases unmatched to any gene: 5. The germline CDR1 and CDR2 sequences are KGHSH and LQKENI.

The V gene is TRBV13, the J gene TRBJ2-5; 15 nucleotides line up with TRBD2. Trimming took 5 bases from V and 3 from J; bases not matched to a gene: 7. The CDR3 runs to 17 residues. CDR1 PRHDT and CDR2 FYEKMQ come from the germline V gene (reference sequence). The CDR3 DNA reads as TGTGCCAGCAGCACGGGACTAGCGGGGGGTACCGAAGAGACCCAGTACTTC. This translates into CASSTGLAGGTEETQYF.

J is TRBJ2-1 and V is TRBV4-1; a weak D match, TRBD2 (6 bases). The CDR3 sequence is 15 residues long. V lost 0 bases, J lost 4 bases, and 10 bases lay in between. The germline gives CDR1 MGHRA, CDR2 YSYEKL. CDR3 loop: CASSQDPGDYNEQFF. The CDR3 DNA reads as TGCGCCAGCAGCCAAGATCCGGGAGATTACAATGAGCAGTTCTTC.

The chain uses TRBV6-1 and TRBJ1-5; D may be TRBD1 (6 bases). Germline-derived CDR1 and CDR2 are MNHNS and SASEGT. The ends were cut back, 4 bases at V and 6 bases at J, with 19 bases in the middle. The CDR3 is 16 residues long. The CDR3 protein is CASSGLPVQGIQPQHF. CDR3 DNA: TGTGCCAGCAGTGGGTTACCCGTCCAGGGGATTCAGCCCCAGCATTTT.

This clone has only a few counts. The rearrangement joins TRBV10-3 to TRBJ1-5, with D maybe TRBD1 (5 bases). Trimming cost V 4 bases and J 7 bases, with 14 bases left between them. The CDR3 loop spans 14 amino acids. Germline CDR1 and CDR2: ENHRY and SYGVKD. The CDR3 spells CAISAEQVGQPQHF. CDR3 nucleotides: TGTGCCATCAGTGCGGAACAGGTCGGACAGCCCCAGCATTTT.

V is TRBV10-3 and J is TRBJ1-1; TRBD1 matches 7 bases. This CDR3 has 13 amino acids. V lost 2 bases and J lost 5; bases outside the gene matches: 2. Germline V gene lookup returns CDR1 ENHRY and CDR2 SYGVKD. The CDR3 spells CAISEEQGTEAFF. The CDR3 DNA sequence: TGTGCCATCAGTGAGGAACAGGGGACTGAAGCTTTCTTT.

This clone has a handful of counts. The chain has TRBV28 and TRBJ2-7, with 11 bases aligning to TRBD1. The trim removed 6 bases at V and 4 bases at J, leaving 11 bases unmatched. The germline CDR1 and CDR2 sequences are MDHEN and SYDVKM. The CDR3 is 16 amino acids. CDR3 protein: CASSYTRGQGGYEQYV. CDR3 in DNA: TGTGCCAGCAGCTACACCCGGGGACAGGGGGGATACGAGCAGTACGTC.

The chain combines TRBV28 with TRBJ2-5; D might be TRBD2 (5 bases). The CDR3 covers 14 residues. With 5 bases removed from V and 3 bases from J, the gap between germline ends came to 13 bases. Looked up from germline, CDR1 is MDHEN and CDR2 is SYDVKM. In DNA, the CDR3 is TGTGCCAGCAGTCCACCCGACGGGAAAGAGACCCAGTACTTC. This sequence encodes CASSPPDGKETQYF.

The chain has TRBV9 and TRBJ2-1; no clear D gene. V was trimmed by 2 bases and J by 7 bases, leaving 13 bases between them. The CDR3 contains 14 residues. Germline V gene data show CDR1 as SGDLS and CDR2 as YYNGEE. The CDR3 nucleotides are TGTGCCAGCAGCGTGGGTGGAGTAACAAATGAGCAGTTCTTC. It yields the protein CASSVGGVTNEQFF. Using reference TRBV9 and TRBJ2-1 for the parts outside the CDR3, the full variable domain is DSGVTQTPKHLITATGQRVTLRCSPRSGDLSVYWYQQSLDQGLQFLIQYYNGEERAKGNILERFSAQQFPDLHSELNLSSLELGDSALYFCASSVGGVTNEQFFGPGTRLTVL.